One and the same sample provided the 32 T cell receptor beta chains below, sequenced in a study of cytomegalovirus exposure and HLA in healthy donors. The PCR had 60 Vbeta and 13 Jbeta primers. TCRdb's copy holds only in-frame clones and misses some; the assay was immunoSEQ multiplex PCR. The sample shows some 120,000 clones, roughly 80% of them seen only once. The source material was PBMCs. Every receptor here comes from a woman in her thirties or forties in good health and CMV-seropositive.

The table lists this clone with a count of one. The rearrangement links TRBV30 to TRBJ1-2; a weak D match, TRBD1 (6 bases). The CDR3 runs to 13 residues. Between the trimmed V and J ends, which lost 5 bases and 4 bases, there was a span of 14 bases. Germline V lookup: CDR1 GTSNPN, CDR2 SVGIG (reference sequence). The CDR3 region is CAWSISGAYGYTF. The CDR3 DNA follows: TGTGCCTGGTCTATCTCAGGGGCCTATGGCTACACCTTC.

This chain joins TRBV6-1 and TRBJ1-4; TRBD1 agrees at 10 bases. The germline V gene encodes CDR1 MNHNS and CDR2 SASEGT. Trimming at V came to 2 bases and at J to 3 bases, leaving 6 bases not matched to a gene. The CDR3 sequence is 17 residues long. CDR3 in amino acids: CASSEPGQGLSNEKLFF. The CDR3 DNA reads as TGTGCCAGCAGTGAACCGGGACAGGGGCTATCTAATGAAAAACTGTTTTTT.

This clone appeared a few times. The V and J genes are TRBV19 and TRBJ2-2; 9 bases line up with TRBD1. Germline loops: CDR1 LNHDA, CDR2 SQIVND (reference sequence). There are 15 residues in the CDR3. V lost 9 bases to trimming and J lost 8 bases; unmatched junction nucleotides: 13. In DNA, the CDR3 is TGTGCCAGCAAGAGAACAGGGGGCGCATTAGGGGAGCTGTTTTTT. This sequence encodes CASKRTGGALGELFF.

This clone was observed a few times. The CDR3 DNA follows: TGTGCCAGCAGCTTGGGACAGGGATCAGATGGCTACACCTTC. Translation gives CASSLGQGSDGYTF. The chain is built from TRBV5-4 and TRBJ1-2; TRBD1 matches at 7 bases. CDR1 is SGHNT, CDR2 YYREEE, per germline (reference sequence). The V gene end was trimmed by 0 bases and the J gene end by 6 bases; junction bases not matched to a gene: 5. This CDR3 is built from 14 residues.

The chain couples TRBV2 to TRBJ1-2; 8 positions agree with TRBD1. V shed 6 bases, J shed 2 bases, and the junction held 5 bases outside the gene matches. The CDR3 contains 14 residues. From germline, CDR1 is SNHLY and CDR2 FYNNEI. The CDR3 loop reads CASRGRTGNYGYTF. CDR3 coding DNA: TGTGCCAGCAGGGGAAGGACAGGGAACTATGGCTACACCTTC.

By sample share, this clone is medium-sized. The sample holds other DNA sequences that translate to the same CDR3. The rearrangement links TRBV5-6 to TRBJ1-1; possible D gene TRBD1, 6 bases. CDR1 is SGHDT, CDR2 YYEEEE, per germline. The CDR3 has 12 amino acids. Trimming left V 1 base short and J 5 bases short, with 6 bases between. The CDR3 reads CASSLRGTEAFF. DNA for the CDR3: TGTGCCAGCAGCTTGAGGGGGACTGAAGCTTTCTTT.

This clone occurred once. V usage is TRBV6-4 and J usage is TRBJ2-2, with D unclear. V lost 6 bases and J lost 4, with 12 bases in between. Germline V gene sequence: CDR1 MRHNA, CDR2 SNTAGT. The CDR3 length is 14 residues. CDR3 nucleotides: TGTGCCAGCAGCGAGACCTGGAGCACCGGGGAGCTGTTTTTT. This encodes CASSETWSTGELFF.

This clone was seen a handful of times. CDR3 amino acids: CASSPALLAEGTDTQYF. The CDR3 region has the DNA TGTGCCAGCAGCCCCGCGCTGCTCGCCGAGGGCACAGATACGCAGTATTTT. J is TRBJ2-3 and V is TRBV7-8; no definite D call. Germline CDR1 SGHVS, CDR2 FQNEAQ. The CDR3 is made up of 17 amino acids. V lost 5 bases and J lost 1, with 19 bases in between.

The table lists this clone with a few counts. This specimen includes other DNA sequences encoding the same CDR3. The V gene is TRBV5-1, the J gene TRBJ1-1; D may be TRBD1 (6 bases). In germline, CDR1 is SGHRS, CDR2 YFSETQ. The CDR3 is 14 amino acids. The germline V and J ends were trimmed by 1 base and 1 base, with 8 bases remaining between them. The CDR3 DNA sequence: TGCGCCAGCAGCTTGACAGGGCCGAACACTGAAGCTTTCTTT. Amino acid sequence: CASSLTGPNTEAFF.

The rearrangement uses TRBV7-9 and TRBJ2-6; no clear D gene. The CDR3 runs 14 residues. V dropped 5 bases and J dropped 7 bases, with 12 bases sitting between them. Germline CDR1 SEHNR, CDR2 FQNEAQ (reference sequence). The CDR3 reads CASSARTEANVLTF. The CDR3 nucleotides read TGTGCCAGCAGCGCGAGAACAGAAGCCAACGTCCTGACTTTC. The variable domain in full, completed from reference TRBV7-9 and TRBJ2-6, reads DTGVSQNPRHKITKRGQNVTFRCDPISEHNRLYWYRQTLGQGPEFLTYFQNEAQLEKSRLLSDRFSAERPKGSFSTLEIQRTEQGDSAMYLCASSARTEANVLTFGAGSRLTVL.

The chain uses TRBV18 and TRBJ1-2; possible D gene TRBD1, 5 bases. CDR1 and CDR2 from the germline V gene are KGHSH and LQKENI. The CDR3 covers 13 residues. V lost 6 bases to trimming and J lost 2 bases, with 10 bases between them. This CDR3 is CASSPRVNYGYTF. The CDR3 region has the DNA TGTGCCAGCTCGCCCAGGGTCAACTATGGCTACACCTTC. Full variable domain (rest looked up from reference TRBV18 and TRBJ1-2): NAGVMQNPRHLVRRRGQEARLRCSPMKGHSHVYWYRQLPEEGLKFMVYLQKENIIDESGMPKERFSAEFPKEGPSILRIQQVVRGDSAAYFCASSPRVNYGYTFGSGTRLTVV.

This rearrangement joins TRBV4-3 to TRBJ2-3, with 8 bases identical to TRBD2. V gave up 2 bases and J gave up 2 bases; unmatched junction bases: 6. The CDR3 runs to 16 residues. Germline assignment: CDR1 LGHNA and CDR2 YSLEER. The CDR3 coding sequence is TGCGCCAGCAGCCAACGCAGCGGGGGCCTCACAGATACGCAGTATTTT. This sequence encodes CASSQRSGGLTDTQYF.

The chain employs TRBV28 and TRBJ2-7, with 9 bases fitting TRBD1. This CDR3 contains 14 residues. Trimming at V came to 3 bases and at J to 3 bases, leaving 3 bases not matched to a gene. CDR1 and CDR2 (germline): MDHEN, SYDVKM. CDR3 in amino acids: CASSFGTGLYEQYF. The CDR3 DNA follows: TGTGCCAGCAGTTTTGGGACAGGGCTCTACGAGCAGTACTTC.

This clone was seen a few times. V usage is TRBV18 and J usage is TRBJ1-1; D gene ambiguous. The V gene's germline CDR1 is KGHSH and CDR2 LQKENI. This CDR3 comprises 14 residues. Trimming took off 3 bases at V and 3 bases at J, with 11 bases between the two ends. The CDR3 DNA is TGTGCCAGCTCACCGGGAGCAGTGGACACTGAAGCTTTCTTT. Protein: CASSPGAVDTEAFF.

The CDR3 reads CASSLAGLAAQQFF. Here the CDR3 DNA reads TGTGCCAGCAGCTTAGCGGGACTAGCGGCTCAGCAGTTCTTC. The J gene is TRBJ2-1, the V gene TRBV7-9; 11 nucleotides align to TRBD2. CDR3 length equals 14 residues. Germline V CDR1 and CDR2: SEHNR, FQNEAQ (reference sequence). The trim removed 0 bases at V and 11 bases at J, leaving 3 bases unmatched. The variable domain in full, completed from reference TRBV7-9 and TRBJ2-1, reads DTGVSQNPRHKITKRGQNVTFRCDPISEHNRLYWYRQTLGQGPEFLTYFQNEAQLEKSRLLSDRFSAERPKGSFSTLEIQRTEQGDSAMYLCASSLAGLAAQQFFGPGTRLTVL.

The chain recombines TRBV5-1 with TRBJ1-1, with D possibly being TRBD1 (5 bases). The CDR3 extends over 16 amino acids. The V gene lost 2 bases and the J gene lost 2 bases, with 16 bases spanning the gap. Germline loops: CDR1 SGHRS, CDR2 YFSETQ. CDR3 amino acids: CASSLNNRRTNTEAFF. For the CDR3, the DNA is TGCGCCAGCAGCTTAAATAACAGGCGAACTAACACTGAAGCTTTCTTT.

The CDR3 nucleotides read TGTGCCAGCAGTGGCAATTCAGGGACTAATGAAAAACTGTTTTTT. As protein: CASSGNSGTNEKLFF. J is TRBJ1-4 and V is TRBV2; TRBD1 is a possible D gene (5 bases). CDR3 length equals 15 residues. Trimming left V 4 bases short and J 2 bases short, with 11 bases between. Looked up from germline, CDR1 is SNHLY and CDR2 is FYNNEI.

The rearrangement links TRBV2 to TRBJ2-5; the D gene is possibly TRBD1 (6 bases). Trimming removed 6 bases from V and 4 bases from J, with 12 bases in between. The CDR3 consists of 13 residues. CDR1 is SNHLY, CDR2 FYNNEI, per germline. CDR3 in amino acids: CASRYTGRETQYF. CDR3 nucleotide sequence: TGTGCCAGCAGGTACACAGGGAGAGAGACCCAGTACTTC.

This clone has only a few counts. The V and J genes are TRBV5-8 and TRBJ2-7; D is undetermined. This CDR3 contains 15 residues. V dropped 6 bases and J dropped 0 bases, with 16 bases sitting between them. Germline V gene sequence: CDR1 SGHTS, CDR2 YDEGEE. The CDR3 here is CASKYKLTSSYEQYF. CDR3 DNA: TGTGCCAGCAAATATAAACTCACGTCCTCCTACGAGCAGTACTTC.

The chain is built from TRBV18 and TRBJ2-5; TRBD2 agrees at 7 bases. Germline values: CDR1 KGHSH, CDR2 LQKENI. V was pared by 0 bases and J by 7 bases, with 8 bases of the junction left unmatched. This CDR3 is 15 amino acids long. The CDR3 nucleotides are TGTGCCAGCTCACCACCGGGAGGGGTGAAGGGGACCCAGTACTTC. Residues: CASSPPGGVKGTQYF.

The chain has TRBV28 and TRBJ2-5; perhaps TRBD2 as D (6 bases). V lost 3 bases and J lost 3, with 14 bases in between. Germline lookup yields CDR1 MDHEN and CDR2 SYDVKM. CDR3 size: 15 residues. The CDR3 spells CASSFPTPGEETQYF. The CDR3 DNA reads as TGTGCCAGCAGTTTCCCTACCCCGGGGGAAGAGACCCAGTACTTC.

This rearrangement joins TRBV7-2 to TRBJ2-7; 8 bases map to TRBD2. The CDR3 runs to 15 residues. The V and J ends lost 3 bases and 2 bases, in that order; junction bases with no gene match: 6. Per germline, CDR1 SGHTA and CDR2 FQGNSA. DNA of the CDR3: TGTGCCAGCAGCTTTTCGCTAGCGGGTGCCTACGAGCAGTACTTC. Its translation is CASSFSLAGAYEQYF.

This chain uses TRBV4-2 with TRBJ1-2; 10 bases fit TRBD1. V shed 2 bases and J 5 bases; nucleotides not matched to a gene: 8. The CDR3 consists of 16 residues. Germline V gives CDR1 LGHNA, CDR2 YNFKEQ. In nucleotides, the CDR3 is TGTGCCAGCAGCCAACCGGGGACAGGGGAGAAGTATGGCTACACCTTC. Translated, it gives CASSQPGTGEKYGYTF.

The rearrangement joins TRBV2 to TRBJ1-2; D ambiguous. V lost 6 bases and J 2 bases, leaving 10 bases between the germline ends. CDR3 length equals 13 residues. Germline V gene sequence: CDR1 SNHLY, CDR2 FYNNEI. The DNA for the CDR3 is TGTGCCAGCAGCACAGACGGAAACTATGGCTACACCTTC. Translating it yields CASSTDGNYGYTF.

In its sample, this clone was seen once. The rearrangement joins TRBV6-5 to TRBJ2-2; TRBD1 is a possible D gene (6 bases). This CDR3 is 14 amino acids long. Trimming stripped 7 bases from V and 7 bases from J, with 16 bases between. The germline V gene has CDR1 MNHEY and CDR2 SVGAGI. CDR3 bases: TGTGCCAGCAATCCCAGGGGAAATGGCGGGGAGCTGTTTTTT. Encoded protein: CASNPRGNGGELFF.

The rearrangement joins TRBV2 to TRBJ2-3; 9 nucleotides align to TRBD1. Trimming cost V 7 bases and J 4 bases; bases outside gene matches: 3. The CDR3 consists of 13 residues. Germline V gene data show CDR1 as SNHLY and CDR2 as FYNNEI. The DNA of the CDR3 is TGTGCCAGCAACCGGGACAGGGCAGATACGCAGTATTTT. Translated: CASNRDRADTQYF.

The CDR3 loop is CASSRTVSSNYGYTF. The CDR3 DNA follows: TGCGCCAGCAGCCGGACAGTTTCTTCTAACTATGGCTACACCTTC. V usage is TRBV10-1 and J usage is TRBJ1-2; tentatively, D is TRBD1 (6 bases). Trimming left V 6 bases short and J 0 bases short, with 14 bases between. Germline V gene data show CDR1 as WNHNN and CDR2 as SYGVQD (reference sequence). There are 15 residues in the CDR3.

V and J are TRBV18 and TRBJ1-4; TRBD1 is a possible D gene (5 bases). Trimming pared 6 bases from V and 3 bases from J, leaving 14 bases between. CDR3 length: 15 amino acids. Germline assignment: CDR1 KGHSH and CDR2 LQKENI. CDR3 amino acids: CASSPKGQSNEKLFF. The CDR3 nucleotides are TGTGCCAGCTCTCCTAAGGGGCAGTCTAATGAAAAACTGTTTTTT.

The chain combines TRBV18 with TRBJ1-2; TRBD1 is a possible D gene (5 bases). The CDR3 sequence is 17 residues long. The germline V gene encodes CDR1 KGHSH and CDR2 LQKENI. Between the trimmed V and J ends, which lost 0 bases and 2 bases, there was a span of 16 bases. The CDR3 reads CASSPPGVDVGNYGYTF. In DNA form, the CDR3 reads TGTGCCAGCTCACCACCAGGGGTGGATGTTGGCAACTATGGCTACACCTTC.

The V call is TRBV19, the J call TRBJ1-6; D is undetermined. There are 16 residues in the CDR3. Germline CDR1 LNHDA, CDR2 SQIVND (reference sequence). The V and J ends lost 3 bases and 0 bases respectively, with 9 bases between them. As DNA, the CDR3 is TGTGCCAGTAGTATGTGGTCCGGCTCCTATAATTCACCCCTCCACTTT. It translates to CASSMWSGSYNSPLHF.

On this clone: This sample includes further DNA sequences coding for the same CDR3. The rearrangement joins TRBV14 to TRBJ2-7; TRBD1 aligns across 9 bases. V lost 4 bases, J lost 1 base, and 2 bases stayed unmatched. The CDR3 has 14 amino acids. Looked up from germline, CDR1 is SGHDN and CDR2 is FVKESK. The CDR3 DNA follows: TGTGCCAGCAGCCGGGACAGGGTTTCCTACGAGCAGTACTTC. Residues: CASSRDRVSYEQYF.

A single count supports this clone. The V gene is TRBV4-3, the J gene TRBJ2-6, with D tentatively TRBD1 (5 bases). CDR1 and CDR2 from the germline V gene are LGHNA and YSLEER. V was trimmed by 6 bases and J by 0 bases, leaving 9 bases between them. The length of the CDR3 is 15 residues. Here the CDR3 reads CASRRQFSGANVLTF. CDR3 in DNA: TGCGCCAGCAGAAGACAGTTCTCTGGGGCCAACGTCCTGACTTTC.